The T cell receptor beta chain described here comes from a study of cytomegalovirus exposure and HLA in healthy donors. Study findings and constraints: HLA allele associations emerged for about 16,000 TCR beta sequences in a later analysis, at 0.05 false discovery rate. Later analysis associated a missense DCLRE1C variant with TCR beta V- and J-gene trimming. According to a later analysis, donors in an Asian-associated ancestry cluster reportedly had fewer N-insertions than the roughly 670-donor mean. Earlier results showed most TCR beta V segments being productive about 87% or about 30% of the time.

With regard to this clone: Its target is unknown.

The PCR was carried out with 60 Vbeta primers and 13 Jbeta primers. Only in-frame clones appear in the TCRdb table, and some are missing; sequencing was by immunoSEQ multiplex PCR. The table includes around 50,000 clones, around three quarters detected once. Trimming took 1 base from V and 4 from J, leaving 11 bases between them. Germline V gene lookup returns CDR1 PRHDT and CDR2 FYEKMQ (reference sequence). The CDR3 contains 15 residues. The V gene is TRBV13, the J gene TRBJ2-1; D possibly corresponds to TRBD2 (5 bases). The receptor was isolated from a man under 40 in good health and CMV-seropositive. Sequencing was carried out using PBMCs. DNA of the CDR3: TGTGCCAGCAGCTTAGTGCGGGTAGGATACAATGAGCAGTTCTTC. It codes for CASSLVRVGYNEQFF.